This TCR beta chain was retrieved from a study of response to subunit inactivated influenza vaccine. Study-wide results and limits: Few additional T cells are recruited per seasonal influenza vaccination, authors suggested.

On this clonotype itself: The antigen is not known.

The CDR3 is 13 residues long. The germline V and J ends were trimmed by 4 bases and 8 bases, with 12 bases remaining between them. Per germline, CDR1 MNHEY and CDR2 SVGEGT. Via MiXCR, TCRdb re-called the RT-PCR reads, giving one row per CDR3 protein. The data show about 780,000 distinct CDR3 sequences, with under 20% seen just once and about a tenth held by the top ten. The sequencing here drew on PBMCs from blood, taken around 5 days after vaccination. The source is a man aged 45-60 years who received an inactivated influenza vaccine. This chain links TRBV6-2 or TRBV6-3 with TRBJ2-1, with D perhaps TRBD2 (6 bases). The CDR3 spells CASSLELAHEQFF. Written as DNA, the CDR3 is TGTGCCAGCAGTTTAGAACTAGCACATGAGCAGTTCTTC.